Presented here are 15 T cell receptor beta chains from one specimen sequenced in a study of Graves' ophthalmopathy and Graves' hyperthyroidism. The authors amplified TCR beta CDR3 regions, and they did so from RNA transcripts for repertoire sequencing. After a first-round RT-PCR with HTBI primers, a second-round multiplex PCR was run. TCRdb re-called the multiplex PCR reads with MiXCR, one entry per CDR3 protein. The table has about 340,000 distinct CDR3 sequences, 15% to 20% seen once. Sequenced sample: peripheral blood. The origin of the receptors is an adult man with Graves' ophthalmopathy.

This clonotype was picked up many times. The chain has TRBV12-3 or TRBV12-4 and TRBJ1-1; D is unclear. This CDR3 has 14 residues. With 7 bases removed from V and 3 bases from J, the gap between germline ends came to 15 bases. The CDR3 region has the DNA TGTGCCAGCACCTCTGGGCCAGGCGACACTGAAGCTTTCTTT. This sequence encodes CASTSGPGDTEAFF.

This clonotype was seen repeatedly, ten times or more. The CDR3 bases are TGTGCCAGCAGTTACCTCGGTGGCCGCTCCTACGAGCAGTACTTC. Translation: CASSYLGGRSYEQYF. The rearrangement links TRBV6-5 to TRBJ2-7; D not certain. The CDR3 has 15 residues. Trimming stripped 2 bases from V and 0 bases from J, with 11 bases between. In germline, CDR1 is MNHEY, CDR2 SVGAGI.

This clonotype was seen many times. The gene calls are TRBV2 and TRBJ2-2; D might be TRBD1 (5 bases). Trimming removed 5 bases from V and 0 bases from J, with 7 bases in between. The CDR3 has 14 amino acids. Germline loops: CDR1 SNHLY, CDR2 FYNNEI. This CDR3 reads CASSQGANTGELFF. The CDR3 DNA follows: TGTGCCAGCAGTCAGGGCGCGAACACCGGGGAGCTGTTTTTT.

Ten or more counts support this clonotype. This chain uses TRBV3-1 with TRBJ2-7, with a tentative D call TRBD2 (5 bases). Trimming pared 2 bases from V and 6 bases from J, leaving 11 bases between. The CDR3 covers 13 residues. Germline V lookup: CDR1 LGHDT, CDR2 YNNKEL (reference sequence). CDR3 in DNA: TGTGCCAGCAGCCAATCTAGCCTCTCCGAGCAGTACTTC. Amino acid sequence: CASSQSSLSEQYF.

As concerns this clonotype: A read error may account for a junction end that differs from germline. The rearrangement links TRBV7-2 to TRBJ2-2, with D perhaps TRBD2 (5 bases). This CDR3 has 14 residues. The germline gives CDR1 SGHTA, CDR2 FQGNSA. This CDR3 is CASSLGLGSGELCF. The CDR3 DNA sequence: TGTGCCAGCAGCTTAGGGCTCGGATCCGGGGAGCTGTGTTTT. Using reference TRBV7-2 and TRBJ2-2 for the parts outside the CDR3, the full variable domain is GAGVSQSPSNKVTEKGKDVELRCDPISGHTALYWYRQSLGQGLEFLIYFQGNSAPDKSGLPSDRFSAERTGGSVSTLTIQRTQQEDSAVYLCASSLGLGSGELCFGEGSRLTVL.

This clonotype was seen ten or more times. The J gene is TRBJ2-5, the V gene TRBV20-1, with D possibly called TRBD1 or TRBD2 (5 bases each). The V gene's germline CDR1 is DFQATT and CDR2 SNEGSKA (reference sequence). The CDR3 totals 14 residues. V was shortened by 6 bases and J by 4 bases, with 18 bases between the two germline ends. CDR3 loop: CSAPRRRDGETQYF. The CDR3 DNA sequence: TGCAGTGCCCCTCGACGTAGGGACGGAGAGACCCAGTACTTC.

This clonotype was recorded many times. The chain recombines TRBV7-2 with TRBJ2-5; TRBD2 aligns across 7 bases. V was clipped by 6 bases and J by 5 bases; unmatched bases: 9. Germline CDR1 SGHTA, CDR2 FQGNSA. The CDR3 runs 14 residues. In DNA form, the CDR3 reads TGTGCCAGCAGACGACGGGGGGAGCTGGAGACCCAGTACTTC. Its translation is CASRRRGELETQYF.

This clonotype was detected many times. V is TRBV7-2 and J is TRBJ1-1; no reliable D call. Per the germline V gene, CDR1 is SGHTA and CDR2 is FQGNSA. The CDR3 covers 13 residues. Trimming cost V 2 bases and J 5 bases, with 9 bases left between them. CDR3 region: CASSLMRATEAFF. The CDR3 DNA is TGTGCCAGCAGCTTAATGAGGGCGACTGAAGCTTTCTTT.

This clonotype has a count of ten or more. The chain couples TRBV11-2 to TRBJ2-7; D possibly corresponds to TRBD2 (6 bases). The CDR3 extends over 14 amino acids. V was trimmed by 3 bases and J by 0 bases, leaving 9 bases between them. CDR1 is SGHAT and CDR2 is FQNNGV in the germline V gene. The CDR3 bases are TGTGCCAGCAGCTTGCTAGCGAACTCCTACGAGCAGTACTTC. Translating it yields CASSLLANSYEQYF.

The rearrangement links TRBV27 to TRBJ1-2, with 8 positions matching TRBD1. Per the germline V gene, CDR1 is MNHEY and CDR2 is SMNVEV (reference sequence). The CDR3 is 14 amino acids. V trimming: 3 bases; J trimming: 8 bases; junction bases outside the gene matches: 8. CDR3 coding DNA: TGTGCCAGCAGTTTTAGTGGACAGGGCGGCGGCTACACCTTC. Protein sequence: CASSFSGQGGGYTF.

This clonotype was detected ten times or more. CDR3 coding DNA: TGCAGCGTTGGACTACGCCTTCTCGGGGAGACCCAGTACTTC. Amino acid sequence: CSVGLRLLGETQYF. V gene TRBV29-1 combines with J gene TRBJ2-5; maybe TRBD2 (5 bases). Trimming cost V 4 bases and J 5 bases, with 17 bases left between them. CDR1 and CDR2 from the germline V gene are SQVTM and ANQGSEA. The CDR3 contains 14 residues.

This clonotype occurred many times. The rearrangement uses TRBV6-4 and TRBJ2-7; 8 bases are shared with TRBD1. The V gene's germline CDR1 is MRHNA and CDR2 SNTAGT. The CDR3 sequence is 17 residues long. The V segment lost 5 bases and the J segment 2 bases; nucleotides outside the gene matches: 14. The CDR3 DNA reads as TGTGCCAGCAGTCCGCTAAGGTCCGGGACAGGAGCCTACGAGCAGTACTTC. Translated, it gives CASSPLRSGTGAYEQYF.

This clonotype has at least ten counts. The chain uses TRBV9 and TRBJ1-1, with TRBD1 identical over 7 bases. CDR1 and CDR2 (germline): SGDLS, YYNGEE. The CDR3 runs 15 residues. The V gene end was trimmed by 0 bases and the J gene end by 3 bases; junction bases not matched to a gene: 5. CDR3 DNA: TGTGCCAGCAGCGTAGCTTTACAGGGGCACACTGAAGCTTTCTTT. This sequence encodes CASSVALQGHTEAFF.

This clonotype was found many times. V is TRBV20-1 and J is TRBJ2-5; TRBD2 aligns across 13 bases. J was trimmed by 4 bases and V by 6 bases; bases with no gene match: 8. There are 15 residues in the CDR3. Germline CDR1 reads DFQATT; CDR2 reads SNEGSKA (reference sequence). CDR3 in amino acids: CSAGGTSGNPETQYF. The CDR3 DNA is TGCAGTGCCGGGGGGACTAGCGGGAATCCAGAGACCCAGTACTTC.

This clonotype appeared many times. This sequence joins TRBV11-1 and TRBJ2-7, with TRBD2 matching 9 bases. CDR1 SGHAT and CDR2 FQDESV come from the germline V gene (reference sequence). The CDR3 has 19 residues. The junction had 20 bases not matched to a gene; V was cut back by 5 bases and J by 3 bases. CDR3 nucleotide sequence: TGTGCCAGCAGCCTCCACGGGGGAGTAGCGGGAGTACCTAGCTACGAGCAGTACTTC. It yields the protein CASSLHGGVAGVPSYEQYF.